The sequence of this T cell receptor beta chain was determined in a study of blood T cell repertoires in COVID-19. The germline V and J ends were trimmed by 3 bases and 3 bases, with 10 bases remaining between them. Germline lookup yields CDR1 SGDLS and CDR2 YYNGEE. The CDR3 runs to 14 residues. Source study methods: By means of reference gene primer amplification, nucleated cell counts were estimated. Clones were read by immunoSEQ multiplex PCR, and TCRdb kept only the in-frame ones, dropping some. V, J and clone size were drawn from that table, and D and trimming were deduced from the DNA. The profile shows roughly 180,000 clones, approximately 88% of them singletons.

V gene TRBV9 combines with J gene TRBJ1-5, with a tentative D call TRBD1 (6 bases). Sequencing was carried out using peripheral blood. The clonotype originates from a woman in her twenties or thirties with acute or convalescent COVID-19. Written as DNA, the CDR3 is TGTGCCAGCAGCGAAACAGGGACCAATCAGCCCCAGCATTTT. Translating it yields CASSETGTNQPQHF.